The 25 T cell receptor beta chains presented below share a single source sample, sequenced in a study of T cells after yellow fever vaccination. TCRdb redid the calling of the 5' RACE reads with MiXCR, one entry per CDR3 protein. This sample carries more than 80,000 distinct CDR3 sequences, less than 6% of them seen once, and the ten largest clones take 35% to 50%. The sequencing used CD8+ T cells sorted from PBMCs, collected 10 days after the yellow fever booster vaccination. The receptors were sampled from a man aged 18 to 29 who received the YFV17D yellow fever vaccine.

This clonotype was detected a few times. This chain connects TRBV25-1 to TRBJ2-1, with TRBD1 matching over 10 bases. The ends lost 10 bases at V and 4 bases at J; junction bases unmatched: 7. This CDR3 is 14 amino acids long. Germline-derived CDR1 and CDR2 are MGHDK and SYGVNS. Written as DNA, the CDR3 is TGTGCCACCAGCCCGGGACAGGGGTACAATGAGCAGTTCTTC. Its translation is CATSPGQGYNEQFF. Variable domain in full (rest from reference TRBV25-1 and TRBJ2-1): EADIYQTPRYLVIGTGKKITLECSQTMGHDKMYWYQQDPGMELHLIHYSYGVNSTEKGDLSSESTVSRIRTEHFPLTLESARPSHTSQYLCATSPGQGYNEQFFGPGTRLTVL.

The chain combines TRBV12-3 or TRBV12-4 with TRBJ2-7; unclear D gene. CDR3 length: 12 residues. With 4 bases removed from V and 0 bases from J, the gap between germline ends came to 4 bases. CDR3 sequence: CASSYVSYEQYF. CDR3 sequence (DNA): TGTGCCAGCAGTTACGTCTCCTACGAGCAGTACTTC.

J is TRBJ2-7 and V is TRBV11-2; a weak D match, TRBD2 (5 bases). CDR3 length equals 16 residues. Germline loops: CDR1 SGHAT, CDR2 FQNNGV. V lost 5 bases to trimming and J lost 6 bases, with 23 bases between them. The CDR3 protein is CASSLPRGWSVAEQYF. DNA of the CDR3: TGTGCCAGCAGCCTCCCACGGGGTTGGTCTGTCGCCGAGCAGTACTTC. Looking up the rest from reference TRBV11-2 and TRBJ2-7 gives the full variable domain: EAGVAQSPRYKIIEKRQSVAFWCNPISGHATLYWYQQILGQGPKLLIQFQNNGVVDDSQLPKDRFSAERLKGVDSTLKIQPAKLEDSAVYLCASSLPRGWSVAEQYFGPGTRLTVT.

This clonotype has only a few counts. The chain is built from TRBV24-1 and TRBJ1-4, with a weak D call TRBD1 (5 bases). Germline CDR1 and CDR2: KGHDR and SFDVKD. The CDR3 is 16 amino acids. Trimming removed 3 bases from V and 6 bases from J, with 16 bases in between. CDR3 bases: TGTGCCACCAGTGATCCTGGGAGGCAGGGAGATGAAAAACTGTTTTTT. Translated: CATSDPGRQGDEKLFF.

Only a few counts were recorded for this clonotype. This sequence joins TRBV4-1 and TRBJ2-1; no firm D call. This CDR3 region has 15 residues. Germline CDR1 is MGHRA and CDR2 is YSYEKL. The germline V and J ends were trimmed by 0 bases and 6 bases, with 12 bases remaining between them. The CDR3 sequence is CASSQDGDLSNEQFF. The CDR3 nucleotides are TGCGCCAGCAGCCAAGATGGAGACCTCTCCAATGAGCAGTTCTTC.

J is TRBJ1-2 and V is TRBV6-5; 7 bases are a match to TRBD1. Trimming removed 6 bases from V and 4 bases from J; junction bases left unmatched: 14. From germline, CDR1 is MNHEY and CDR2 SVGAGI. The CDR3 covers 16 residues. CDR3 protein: CASRDHRGRFGYGYTF. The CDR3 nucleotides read TGTGCCAGCAGGGATCACAGGGGCCGGTTCGGCTATGGCTACACCTTC.

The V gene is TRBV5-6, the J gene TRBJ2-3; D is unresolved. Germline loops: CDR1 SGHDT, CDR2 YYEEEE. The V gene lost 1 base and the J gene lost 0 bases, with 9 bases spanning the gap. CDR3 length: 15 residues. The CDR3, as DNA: TGTGCCAGCAGCTTGCCGGAACCTAGCACAGATACGCAGTATTTT. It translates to CASSLPEPSTDTQYF.

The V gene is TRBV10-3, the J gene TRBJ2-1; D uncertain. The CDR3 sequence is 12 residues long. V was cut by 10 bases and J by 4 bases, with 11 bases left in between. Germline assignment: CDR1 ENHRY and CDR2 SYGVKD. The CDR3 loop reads CATLTVYNEQFF. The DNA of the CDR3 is TGTGCCACCCTGACGGTATACAATGAGCAGTTCTTC.

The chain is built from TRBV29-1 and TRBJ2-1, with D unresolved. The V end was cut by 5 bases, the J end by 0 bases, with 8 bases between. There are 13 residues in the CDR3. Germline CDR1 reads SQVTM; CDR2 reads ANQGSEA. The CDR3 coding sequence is TGCAGCGTTCCCCGGTACTCCTACAATGAGCAGTTCTTC. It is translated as CSVPRYSYNEQFF.

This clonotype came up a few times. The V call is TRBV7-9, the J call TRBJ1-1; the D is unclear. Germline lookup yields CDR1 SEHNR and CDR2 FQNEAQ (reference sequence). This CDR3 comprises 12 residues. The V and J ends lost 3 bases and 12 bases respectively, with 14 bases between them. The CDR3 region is CASSFDVPESFF. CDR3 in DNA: TGTGCCAGCAGCTTCGACGTCCCGGAGTCTTTCTTT.

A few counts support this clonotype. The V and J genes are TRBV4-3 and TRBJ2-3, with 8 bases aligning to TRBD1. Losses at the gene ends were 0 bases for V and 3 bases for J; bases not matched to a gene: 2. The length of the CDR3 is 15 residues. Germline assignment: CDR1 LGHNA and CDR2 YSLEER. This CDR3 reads CASSQEDRATDTQYF. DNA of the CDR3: TGCGCCAGCAGCCAAGAGGACAGGGCAACAGATACGCAGTATTTT.

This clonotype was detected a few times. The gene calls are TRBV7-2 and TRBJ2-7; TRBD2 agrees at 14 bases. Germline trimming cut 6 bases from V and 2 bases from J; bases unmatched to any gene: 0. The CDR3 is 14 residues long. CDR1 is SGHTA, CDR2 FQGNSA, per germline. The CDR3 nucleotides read TGTGCCAGCAGGGGACTAGCGGGGGCCTACGAGCAGTACGTC. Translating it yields CASRGLAGAYEQYV.

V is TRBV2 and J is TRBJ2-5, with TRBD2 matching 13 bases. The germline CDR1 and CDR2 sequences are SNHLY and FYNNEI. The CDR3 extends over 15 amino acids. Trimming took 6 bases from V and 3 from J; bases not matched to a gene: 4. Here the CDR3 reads CASRTGTSGEETQYF. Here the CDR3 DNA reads TGTGCCAGCAGGACAGGGACTAGCGGGGAAGAGACCCAGTACTTC. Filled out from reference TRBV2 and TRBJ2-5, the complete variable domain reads EPEVTQTPSHQVTQMGQEVILRCVPISNHLYFYWYRQILGQKVEFLVSFYNNEISEKSEIFDDQFSVERPDGSNFTLKIRSTKLEDSAMYFCASRTGTSGEETQYFGPGTRLLVL.

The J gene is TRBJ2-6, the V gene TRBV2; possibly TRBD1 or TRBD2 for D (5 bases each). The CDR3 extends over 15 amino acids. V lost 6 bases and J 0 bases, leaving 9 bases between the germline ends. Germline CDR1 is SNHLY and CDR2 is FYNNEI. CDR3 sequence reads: CASRGRSSGANVLTF. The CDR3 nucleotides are TGTGCCAGCAGGGGACGGAGCTCTGGGGCCAACGTCCTGACTTTC.

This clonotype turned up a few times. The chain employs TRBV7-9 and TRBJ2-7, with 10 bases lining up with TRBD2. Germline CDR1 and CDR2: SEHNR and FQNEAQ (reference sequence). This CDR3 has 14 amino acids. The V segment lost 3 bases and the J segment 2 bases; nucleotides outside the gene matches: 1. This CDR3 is CASSFSGGTYEQYV. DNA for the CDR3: TGTGCCAGCAGCTTTAGCGGGGGGACCTACGAGCAGTACGTC.

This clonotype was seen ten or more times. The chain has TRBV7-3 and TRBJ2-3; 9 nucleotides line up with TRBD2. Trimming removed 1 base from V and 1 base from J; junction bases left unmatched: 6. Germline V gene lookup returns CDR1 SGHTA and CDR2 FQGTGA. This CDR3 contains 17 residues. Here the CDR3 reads CASSLNEVAGGTDTQYF. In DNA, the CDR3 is TGTGCCAGCAGCTTAAATGAAGTAGCGGGGGGCACAGATACGCAGTATTTT.

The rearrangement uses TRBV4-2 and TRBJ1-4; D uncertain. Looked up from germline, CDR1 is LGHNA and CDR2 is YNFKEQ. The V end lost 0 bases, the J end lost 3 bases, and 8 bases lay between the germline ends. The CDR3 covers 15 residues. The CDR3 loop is CASSQEVAANEKLFF. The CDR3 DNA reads TGTGCCAGCAGCCAAGAGGTGGCAGCTAATGAAAAACTGTTTTTT.

CDR3 coding DNA: TGTGCCAGCAGCCGAGCCGGGGGGCAAGAGACCCAGTACTTC. It translates to CASSRAGGQETQYF. The chain joins TRBV7-3 to TRBJ2-5, with 7 bases matching TRBD2. The CDR3 loop spans 14 amino acids. J lost 2 bases, V lost 5 bases, and 5 bases had no gene match. Germline CDR1 SGHTA, CDR2 FQGTGA. Supplemented by reference TRBV7-3 and TRBJ2-5, the full variable domain reads GAGVSQTPSNKVTEKGKYVELRCDPISGHTALYWYRQSLGQGPEFLIYFQGTGAADDSGLPNDRFFAVRPEGSVSTLKIQRTERGDSAVYLCASSRAGGQETQYFGPGTRLLVL.

The CDR3 sequence is CASSPWGREEETQYF. CDR3 DNA: TGCGCCAGCAGCCCCTGGGGCAGGGAGGAAGAGACCCAGTACTTC. The rearrangement joins TRBV4-1 to TRBJ2-5, with D perhaps TRBD2 (6 bases). The germline V gene has CDR1 MGHRA and CDR2 YSYEKL. This CDR3 contains 15 residues. The V and J ends lost 4 bases and 3 bases respectively, with 15 bases between them.

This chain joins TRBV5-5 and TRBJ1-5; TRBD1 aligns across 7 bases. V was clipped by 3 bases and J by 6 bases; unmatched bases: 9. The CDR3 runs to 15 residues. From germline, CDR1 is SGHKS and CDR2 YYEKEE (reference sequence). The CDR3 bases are TGTGCCAGCAGCTGGGACAGTTCAGTTACTCAGCCCCAGCATTTT. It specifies CASSWDSSVTQPQHF.

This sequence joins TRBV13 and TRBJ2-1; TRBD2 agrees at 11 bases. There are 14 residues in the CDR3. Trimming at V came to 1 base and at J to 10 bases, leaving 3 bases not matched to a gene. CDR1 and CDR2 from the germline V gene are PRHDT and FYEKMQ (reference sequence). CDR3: CASSLALAGGEQFF. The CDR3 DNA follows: TGTGCCAGCAGCTTAGCCCTAGCGGGGGGCGAGCAGTTCTTC. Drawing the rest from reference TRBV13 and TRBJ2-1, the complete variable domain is AAGVIQSPRHLIKEKRETATLKCYPIPRHDTVYWYQQGPGQDPQFLISFYEKMQSDKGSIPDRFSAQQFSDYHSELNMSSLELGDSALYFCASSLALAGGEQFFGPGTRLTVL.

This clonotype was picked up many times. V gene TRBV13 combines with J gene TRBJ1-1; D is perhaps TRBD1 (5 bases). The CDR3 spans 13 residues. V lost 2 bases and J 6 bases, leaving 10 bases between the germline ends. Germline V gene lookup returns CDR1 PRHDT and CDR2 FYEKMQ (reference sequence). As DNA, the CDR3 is TGTGCCAGCAGCTTACTTGGGGCAGCTGAAGCTTTCTTT. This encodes CASSLLGAAEAFF.

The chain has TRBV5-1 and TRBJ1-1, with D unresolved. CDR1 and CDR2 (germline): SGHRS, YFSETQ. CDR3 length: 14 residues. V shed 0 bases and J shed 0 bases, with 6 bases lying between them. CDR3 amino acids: CASSLGRLNTEAFF. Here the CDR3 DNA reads TGCGCCAGCAGCTTGGGCAGGTTGAACACTGAAGCTTTCTTT.

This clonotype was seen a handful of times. CDR3 bases: TGCGCCAGCAGCTTGTTGTACAGCACCTACGAGCAGTACTTC. As protein: CASSLLYSTYEQYF. The V call is TRBV5-1, the J call TRBJ2-7; D call uncertain. Per the germline V gene, CDR1 is SGHRS and CDR2 is YFSETQ. Between the trimmed V and J ends, which lost 1 base and 2 bases, there was a span of 10 bases. The CDR3 consists of 14 residues.

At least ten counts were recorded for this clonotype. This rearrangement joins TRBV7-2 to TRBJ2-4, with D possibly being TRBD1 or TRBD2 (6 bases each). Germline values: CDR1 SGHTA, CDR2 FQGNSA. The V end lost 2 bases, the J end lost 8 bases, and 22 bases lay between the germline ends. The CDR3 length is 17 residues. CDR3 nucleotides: TGTGCCAGCAGCTTAAGGGCATGGGGGGCGTTTGCGGACATTCAGTACTTC. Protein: CASSLRAWGAFADIQYF.